This is a list of T cell receptor beta chains from one sample in a study of blood T cell repertoires in COVID-19. Only in-frame clones appear in the TCRdb table, and some are missing; sequencing was by immunoSEQ multiplex PCR. In the table there are 650,000 to 800,000 clones, over 80% of which are singletons. Specimen: peripheral blood. The receptors derive from a woman aged 18-29 years with acute or convalescent COVID-19. Both conserved end residues are trimmed from each CDR3.

J,V,CDR3
TRBJ2-7,TRBV29-1,SVSDRDDEQY
TRBJ1-1,TRBV6-5,ASSQGAEAF
TRBJ2-1,TRBV18,ASSPRSDEQF
TRBJ1-5,TRBV30,AWERGSNQPQH
TRBJ2-1,TRBV7-6,ASSFGQANEQF
TRBJ2-2,TRBV5-1,ASNLSPTDTGELF
TRBJ1-1,TRBV5-6,ASSLHNRWAGGTEAF
TRBJ1-5,TRBV19,ASSRWGQGSNQPQH
TRBJ1-5,TRBV6-2/TRBV6-3,ASSYFQGSNQPQH
TRBJ1-4,TRBV5-5,ASSLLSGQGNEKLF
TRBJ2-1,TRBV12-5,ASGLDGQTYNEQF
TRBJ1-5,TRBV30,AWTPGQYQPQH
TRBJ1-6,TRBV4-3,ASSPGTGNNSPLH
TRBJ1-1,TRBV29-1,SVDGGSTEAF
TRBJ2-7,TRBV27,ASSIYRGLNEQY
TRBJ1-1,TRBV11-2,ASSLSRGKNTEAF
TRBJ2-7,TRBV5-1,ASSFPSGGSPYEQY
TRBJ1-6,TRBV2,ASNLRTANSPLH
TRBJ1-6,TRBV27,ASSGGTGSNSPLH
TRBJ1-3,TRBV19,ASIGRTSSGNTIY
TRBJ2-7,TRBV5-6,ASSLVGRAYEQY
TRBJ2-4,TRBV7-2,ASSLFTSAKNIQY
TRBJ1-6,TRBV19,ASTHPGGERGPLH
TRBJ1-1,TRBV28,AILPNLGAGRAEAF
TRBJ1-1,TRBV4-3,ASSQDLRAWVNTEAF
TRBJ2-1,TRBV30,AWRLGTGKGNEQF
TRBJ1-2,TRBV19,ASSLEGVEGTLYGYT
TRBJ1-4,TRBV18,ASSPPPTGGRNEKLF
TRBJ2-1,TRBV5-6,ASSLGGAYNEQF
TRBJ1-2,TRBV7-9,ASSLELQGYGYT
TRBJ2-7,TRBV18,ASSPESYEQY
TRBJ2-7,TRBV7-9,ASGYRVYEQY
TRBJ2-2,TRBV29-1,SVRDTGNIGGGELF
TRBJ1-1,TRBV30,ALSGGAGNTEAF
TRBJ2-7,TRBV24-1,ATSAGDRGKGYEQY
TRBJ1-4,TRBV5-1,ASRPGHGINEKLF
TRBJ2-5,TRBV5-6,ASGYMGEAPRETQY
TRBJ1-5,TRBV6-1,ASSDGGGSQPQH
TRBJ1-1,TRBV19,ASNTDRVNTEAF
TRBJ1-1,TRBV7-9,ASSSPYNTEAF
TRBJ1-3,TRBV2,ASSPDSRGNTIY
TRBJ1-2,TRBV19,ASSIQGARNGYT
TRBJ2-1,TRBV5-1,ASSPDYSYNEQF